This entry lists 5 T cell receptor beta chains sequenced from one sample in a study of T cell responses to AZD1222 COVID-19 vaccine. Repertoires were generated with immunoSEQ multiplex PCR, while TCRdb's copy carries only in-frame clones and drops some. The sample has 180,000 or so clones, just over 90% seen once; the top ten hold over 1.5%. Source: peripheral blood, taken 28 days after the second AZD1222 dose. These receptor sequences come from an adult who received the AZD1222 COVID-19 vaccine.

The rearrangement links TRBV9 to TRBJ2-3, with D hard to call. This CDR3 has 14 amino acids. Looked up from germline, CDR1 is SGDLS and CDR2 is YYNGEE. The V and J ends lost 2 bases and 0 bases respectively, with 7 bases between them. In DNA, the CDR3 is TGTGCCAGCAGCGTTCATGCTAGCACAGATACGCAGTATTTT. This codes for CASSVHASTDTQYF.

This chain connects TRBV20-1 to TRBJ1-2, with unresolved D. The germline V gene has CDR1 DFQATT and CDR2 SNEGSKA (reference sequence). Between the trimmed V and J ends, which lost 3 bases and 2 bases, there was a span of 10 bases. CDR3 length: 13 amino acids. CDR3 coding DNA: TGCAGTGCTAGTTCCCCGACCAACTATGGCTACACCTTC. Residues: CSASSPTNYGYTF.

This clone has just one count. The chain is built from TRBV11-3 and TRBJ2-1, with 10 bases aligning to TRBD1. V lost 5 bases, J lost 6 bases, and 4 bases stayed unmatched. Per germline, CDR1 SGHNT and CDR2 YENEEA. The CDR3 loop spans 14 amino acids. The DNA of the CDR3 is TGTGCCAGCAGCGCCCGGGACAGGGGCAATGAGCAGTTCTTC. It codes for CASSARDRGNEQFF.

This chain links TRBV30 with TRBJ2-1, with TRBD2 matching over 11 bases. Germline V CDR1 and CDR2: GTSNPN, SVGIG (reference sequence). The CDR3 covers 18 residues. V was pared by 0 bases and J by 4 bases, with 11 bases of the junction left unmatched. The CDR3 region is CAWSVETRLAGRYNEQFF. Written as DNA, the CDR3 is TGTGCCTGGAGTGTCGAAACCAGACTAGCGGGGAGGTACAATGAGCAGTTCTTC. The complete variable domain, with remaining parts taken from reference TRBV30 and TRBJ2-1, reads SQTIHQWPATLVQPVGSPLSLECTVEGTSNPNLYWYRQAAGRGLQLLFYSVGIGQISSEVPQNLSASRPQDRQFILSSKKLLLSDSGFYLCAWSVETRLAGRYNEQFFGPGTRLTVL.

The chain recombines TRBV18 with TRBJ2-7; D may be TRBD1 or TRBD2 (6 bases each). Germline CDR1 reads KGHSH; CDR2 reads LQKENI. The CDR3 has 13 amino acids. The V and J ends lost 3 bases and 5 bases respectively, with 11 bases between them. The CDR3 loop reads CASSPYGGDEQYF. In DNA form, the CDR3 reads TGTGCCAGCTCACCCTACGGGGGCGACGAGCAGTACTTC.